The next 29 T cell receptor beta chains were all read from a single sample in a study of cytomegalovirus exposure and HLA in healthy donors. 60 Vbeta and 13 Jbeta primers were used in PCR. Profiled with immunoSEQ multiplex PCR; TCRdb holds only in-frame clones, not every one. The sample yields 55,000 to 80,000 clones, about 65% seen once. Sequenced material: PBMCs. These receptors were collected from a young woman in good health and CMV-seronegative.

The chain joins TRBV19 to TRBJ2-3; 7 bases fit TRBD1. The CDR3 is 17 amino acids. Germline trimming cut 2 bases from V and 4 bases from J; bases unmatched to any gene: 12. CDR1 is LNHDA, CDR2 SQIVND, per germline (reference sequence). The CDR3 loop reads CASSIIRAGGRADTQYF. The CDR3 DNA reads as TGTGCCAGTAGTATAATTCGGGCAGGGGGACGCGCAGATACGCAGTATTTT.

Here the CDR3 reads CASSLSSIITEAFF. For the CDR3, the DNA is TGTGCCAGCAGTTTATCGTCTATTATCACTGAAGCTTTCTTT. The chain uses TRBV27 and TRBJ1-1; D not resolved. This CDR3 has 14 residues. Per the germline V gene, CDR1 is MNHEY and CDR2 is SMNVEV (reference sequence). Trimming took off 0 bases at V and 4 bases at J, with 9 bases between the two ends.

The chain carries TRBV20-1 and TRBJ2-5; perhaps TRBD2 as D (6 bases). The DNA end is more similar to TRBJ2-7, so the J call may be wrong. The germline V gene encodes CDR1 DFQATT and CDR2 SNEGSKA (reference sequence). The length of the CDR3 is 11 residues. CDR3 region: CSVAWGDEQYF. The CDR3 nucleotides read TGCAGTGTAGCCTGGGGGGACGAGCAGTACTTC.

J is TRBJ2-5 and V is TRBV5-6; TRBD2 matches at 7 bases. The CDR3 spans 13 residues. Trimming at V came to 1 base and at J to 5 bases, leaving 2 bases not matched to a gene. Germline V gene data show CDR1 as SGHDT and CDR2 as YYEEEE. The DNA for the CDR3 is TGTGCCAGCAGCTTGCCCGGGGGGGAGACCCAGTACTTC. The encoded protein is CASSLPGGETQYF.

The CDR3 spells CASSLGGNSGGAAEQFF. CDR3 DNA: TGTGCCAGCAGCTTGGGTGGGAATAGCGGGGGGGCCGCTGAGCAGTTCTTC. This rearrangement joins TRBV5-6 to TRBJ2-1; 11 bases map to TRBD2. This CDR3 has 17 amino acids. Germline V gene data show CDR1 as SGHDT and CDR2 as YYEEEE. The ends lost 0 bases at V and 9 bases at J; junction bases unmatched: 11.

This rearrangement joins TRBV19 to TRBJ2-5; D may be TRBD1 (5 bases). Germline values: CDR1 LNHDA, CDR2 SQIVND (reference sequence). Trimming removed 3 bases at V and 4 bases at J, with 9 bases between. This CDR3 comprises 13 residues. The CDR3 DNA sequence: TGTGCCAGTAGTATGGGGCCGTCAGAGACCCAGTACTTC. The encoded protein is CASSMGPSETQYF.

This rearrangement joins TRBV6-5 to TRBJ1-1, with D uncertain. From germline, CDR1 is MNHEY and CDR2 SVGAGI. The germline V and J ends were trimmed by 6 bases and 1 base, with 15 bases remaining between them. The CDR3 sequence is 15 residues long. CDR3 nucleotides: TGTGCCAGCAGCCCTCACGACATAGGGAACACTGAAGCTTTCTTT. Residues: CASSPHDIGNTEAFF.

This sequence joins TRBV6-5 and TRBJ2-1; D perhaps matches TRBD2 (5 bases). Germline loops: CDR1 MNHEY, CDR2 SVGAGI. The CDR3 has 11 amino acids. With 6 bases removed from V and 9 bases from J, the gap between germline ends came to 9 bases. CDR3 nucleotides: TGTGCCAGCAGCTCGAGGGTTGAGCAGTTCTTC. Protein product: CASSSRVEQFF.

The chain joins TRBV19 to TRBJ1-2; TRBD1 agrees at 8 bases. The CDR3 contains 15 residues. Germline V gives CDR1 LNHDA, CDR2 SQIVND (reference sequence). Trimming took 3 bases from V and 6 from J; bases not matched to a gene: 9. DNA of the CDR3: TGTGCCAGTAGTATGAAGAGAACAGGGGGTAATGGCTACACCTTC. This codes for CASSMKRTGGNGYTF. Together with reference TRBV19 and TRBJ1-2, the CDR3 gives the full variable domain: DGGITQSPKYLFRKEGQNVTLSCEQNLNHDAMYWYRQDPGQGLRLIYYSQIVNDFQKGDIAEGYSVSREKKESFPLTVTSAQKNPTAFYLCASSMKRTGGNGYTFGSGTRLTVV.

CDR3 DNA sequence: TGTGCCAGCAGGCTCAGGGGGGACTCTGGAAACACCATATATTTT. Its protein is CASRLRGDSGNTIYF. The rearrangement joins TRBV2 to TRBJ1-3, with TRBD1 identical over 7 bases. The CDR3 runs 15 residues. Trimming took 6 bases from V and 0 from J; bases not matched to a gene: 5. From germline, CDR1 is SNHLY and CDR2 FYNNEI.

This sequence joins TRBV28 and TRBJ2-7, with D tentatively TRBD1 (5 bases). Germline loops: CDR1 MDHEN, CDR2 SYDVKM. The V and J ends lost 4 bases and 2 bases respectively, with 12 bases between them. This CDR3 comprises 14 residues. The CDR3 loop is CASSSRQSPYEQYF. Here the CDR3 DNA reads TGTGCCAGCAGTTCCAGACAGTCTCCCTACGAGCAGTACTTC.

This clone showed up just a few times. As DNA, the CDR3 is TGCGCCAGCAGCCAAGAGTCTAGCGGGTCGGCGAACACCGGGGAGCTGTTTTTT. Residues: CASSQESSGSANTGELFF. The chain carries TRBV4-3 and TRBJ2-2; 8 nucleotides match TRBD2. There are 18 residues in the CDR3. With 0 bases clipped from V and 0 bases from J, the junction kept 6 bases outside the gene matches. Germline V gene lookup returns CDR1 LGHNA and CDR2 YSLEER.

As regards this clone: A much larger clone is a single base away; this may be a read error. The gene calls are TRBV5-4 and TRBJ2-6; tentative D call: TRBD1 (5 bases). The CDR3 is 15 amino acids. Germline CDR1 and CDR2: SGHNT and YYREEE (reference sequence). The CDR3: CASSSQGSGANALTF. The CDR3, as DNA: TGTGCCAGCAGCTCGCAGGGCTCTGGGGCCAACGCCCTGACTTTC.

With regard to this clone: One junction end disagrees with the germline gene, perhaps due to a read error. V and J are TRBV7-9 and TRBJ1-2, with D possibly matching TRBD1 (5 bases). This CDR3 is built from 12 residues. In germline, CDR1 is SEHNR, CDR2 FQNEAQ (reference sequence). CDR3 sequence: CSSSLVGEGYTF. The CDR3 coding sequence is TGTTCCAGCAGCTTAGTAGGGGAAGGCTACACCTTC.

The CDR3 DNA reads TGCGCCAGCAGCTTGGAGTCGGGGGGCAAGGAGACCCAGTACTTC. It translates to CASSLESGGKETQYF. The rearrangement joins TRBV5-1 to TRBJ2-5; D perhaps matches TRBD2 (7 bases). Trimming took off 0 bases at V and 5 bases at J, with 14 bases between the two ends. CDR3 length equals 15 residues. Germline V CDR1 and CDR2: SGHRS, YFSETQ. The full variable domain, its missing parts supplied by reference TRBV5-1 and TRBJ2-5, is KAGVTQTPRYLIKTRGQQVTLSCSPISGHRSVSWYQQTPGQGLQFLFEYFSETQRNKGNFPGRFSGRQFSNSRSEMNVSTLELGDSALYLCASSLESGGKETQYFGPGTRLLVL.

Comment on this clone: An end of the junction does not agree with germline; a read error may underlie this. The V call is TRBV2, the J call TRBJ1-2, with TRBD1 as a possible D gene (5 bases). Germline V CDR1 and CDR2: SNHLY, FYNNEI. CDR3 size: 13 residues. The CDR3 reads CASSAGGDYGHTF. The CDR3 DNA reads TGTGCCAGCAGTGCGGGGGGGGACTATGGCCACACCTTC.

This chain joins TRBV2 and TRBJ1-2, with D tentatively TRBD1 (5 bases). Between the trimmed V and J ends, which lost 6 bases and 1 base, there was a span of 21 bases. Germline V gives CDR1 SNHLY, CDR2 FYNNEI. The CDR3 is 17 residues long. CDR3 protein: CASSPSLWRGDNYGYTF. CDR3 bases: TGTGCCAGCAGCCCCTCCCTCTGGAGGGGCGATAACTATGGCTACACCTTC.

This chain uses TRBV6-5 with TRBJ1-5; TRBD1 matches at 8 bases. The germline V gene encodes CDR1 MNHEY and CDR2 SVGAGI. The V segment lost 8 bases and the J segment 4 bases; nucleotides outside the gene matches: 7. The CDR3 covers 14 residues. In DNA form, the CDR3 reads TGTGCCAGCCGGACAGGGATTAGAAATCAGCCCCAGCATTTT. Its protein is CASRTGIRNQPQHF.

The chain couples TRBV29-1 to TRBJ2-7; 9 positions agree with TRBD1. The CDR3 loop spans 13 amino acids. Per the germline V gene, CDR1 is SQVTM and CDR2 is ANQGSEA. V lost 7 bases to trimming and J lost 3 bases; unmatched junction nucleotides: 7. The CDR3: CSALPGQGYEQYF. The CDR3 bases are TGCAGCGCCCTTCCGGGACAGGGCTACGAGCAGTACTTC.

The chain links TRBV30 to TRBJ2-5; TRBD1 agrees at 7 bases. Unmatched junction bases numbered 3, after V lost 4 bases and J lost 1 base. The CDR3 length is 13 residues. Germline CDR1 is GTSNPN and CDR2 is SVGIG (reference sequence). CDR3 bases: TGTGCCTGGACTCGGGACAGCCAAGAGACCCAGTACTTC. Protein: CAWTRDSQETQYF.

The chain carries TRBV7-9 and TRBJ1-2; 8 bases map to TRBD1. V gave up 1 base and J gave up 4 bases; unmatched junction bases: 11. The germline V gene encodes CDR1 SEHNR and CDR2 FQNEAQ (reference sequence). The CDR3 runs 17 residues. CDR3 loop: CASSLGDRGRGSYGYTF. The CDR3 nucleotides are TGTGCCAGCAGCTTAGGAGACAGGGGCCGGGGGTCCTATGGCTACACCTTC.

The CDR3 DNA sequence: TGTGCCAGCAGCTTACAGGTCAACCAAGAGACCCAGTACTTC. It codes for CASSLQVNQETQYF. The chain employs TRBV7-9 and TRBJ2-5; no clear D. There are 14 residues in the CDR3. V lost 2 bases and J 0 bases, leaving 7 bases between the germline ends. Germline-derived CDR1 and CDR2 are SEHNR and FQNEAQ (reference sequence).

By proportion, this clone is medium-sized. The DNA of the CDR3 is TGTGCCAGCAGCTTAGGCGGAGGACAGGCCTCCTACGAGCAGTACTTC. It yields the protein CASSLGGGQASYEQYF. The J gene is TRBJ2-7, the V gene TRBV7-9, with TRBD1 matching 7 bases. Germline values: CDR1 SEHNR, CDR2 FQNEAQ (reference sequence). The CDR3 runs 16 residues. The ends lost 1 base at V and 0 bases at J; junction bases unmatched: 6.

The chain recombines TRBV28 with TRBJ2-7; D might be TRBD1 (6 bases). The CDR3 consists of 12 residues. Germline V gene lookup returns CDR1 MDHEN and CDR2 SYDVKM. Trimming removed 7 bases from V and 7 bases from J, with 14 bases in between. The CDR3 loop reads CASKTQGWEQYF. Here the CDR3 DNA reads TGTGCCAGCAAGACACAGGGCTGGGAGCAGTACTTC. Full variable domain (missing parts from reference TRBV28 and TRBJ2-7): DVKVTQSSRYLVKRTGEKVFLECVQDMDHENMFWYRQDPGLGLRLIYFSYDVKMKEKGDIPEGYSVSREKKERFSLILESASTNQTSMYLCASKTQGWEQYFGPGTRLTVT.

This chain links TRBV5-5 with TRBJ1-1; a possible D gene is TRBD1 (6 bases). V gave up 4 bases and J gave up 3 bases, with 10 bases separating them. Germline V gene data show CDR1 as SGHKS and CDR2 as YYEKEE (reference sequence). This CDR3 spans 13 amino acids. The CDR3 reads CASSQDRYTEAFF. In nucleotides, the CDR3 is TGTGCCAGCAGCCAGGACAGATACACTGAAGCTTTCTTT.

Judged by abundance, this clone is medium-sized (0.01 to 0.1%). This chain connects TRBV5-5 to TRBJ1-6; D call uncertain. Trimming left V 0 bases short and J 14 bases short, with 9 bases between. Germline V gene data show CDR1 as SGHKS and CDR2 as YYEKEE (reference sequence). This CDR3 is 12 amino acids long. CDR3 protein: CASSLGLRALHF. The CDR3 DNA follows: TGTGCCAGCAGCTTGGGCCTTCGGGCCCTCCACTTT.

The V gene is TRBV6-5, the J gene TRBJ1-1, with D perhaps TRBD1 (6 bases). Germline lookup yields CDR1 MNHEY and CDR2 SVGAGI. This CDR3 is built from 14 residues. V dropped 7 bases and J dropped 4 bases, with 16 bases sitting between them. CDR3 in amino acids: CASTQWGPGTEAFF. The CDR3 coding sequence is TGTGCCAGCACCCAATGGGGGCCGGGCACTGAAGCTTTCTTT.

The gene calls are TRBV28 and TRBJ1-2; 8 nucleotides match TRBD1. The germline V gene has CDR1 MDHEN and CDR2 SYDVKM. This CDR3 comprises 15 residues. J lost 5 bases, V lost 3 bases, and 8 bases had no gene match. CDR3 loop: CASSFASRGPYGYTF. The CDR3 region has the DNA TGTGCCAGCAGTTTTGCGAGCAGGGGGCCTTATGGCTACACCTTC.

This chain joins TRBV11-3 and TRBJ2-1; TRBD2 matches 9 bases. The germline gives CDR1 SGHNT, CDR2 YENEEA. The CDR3 runs 15 residues. V lost 3 bases and J lost 8; bases outside the gene matches: 8. CDR3 coding DNA: TGTGCCAGCAGCTTGGGGTCAGCGGGGGGCGATGAGCAGTTCTTC. Translated, it gives CASSLGSAGGDEQFF.